These 25 T cell receptor beta chains came from one sample sequenced in a study of long-term antiretroviral therapy in people with HIV. The authors ran the immunoSEQ assay, v3.0, at survey level. TCRdb keeps only in-frame clones here, not all; method: immunoSEQ multiplex PCR. The table has fewer than 40,000 clones, approximately 87% seen once. This sample comprised unsorted PBMCs, obtained 1.2 years after starting antiretroviral therapy. These receptors originate from a woman between 45 and 65 years old with HIV.

V usage is TRBV5-1 and J usage is TRBJ2-2; 8 nucleotides agree with TRBD2. This CDR3 contains 15 residues. V shed 4 bases and J 0 bases; nucleotides not matched to a gene: 2. Germline loops: CDR1 SGHRS, CDR2 YFSETQ. DNA for the CDR3: TGCGCCAGCAGCGTCGGGGGGGCGAACACCGGGGAGCTGTTTTTT. Translation: CASSVGGANTGELFF.

This sequence joins TRBV5-4 and TRBJ2-3; 7 nucleotides match TRBD2. Germline assignment: CDR1 SGHNT and CDR2 YYREEE (reference sequence). The CDR3 consists of 14 residues. Germline trimming cut 4 bases from V and 2 bases from J; bases unmatched to any gene: 4. CDR3: CASSNGGITDTQYF. CDR3 bases: TGTGCCAGCAGCAACGGGGGGATCACAGATACGCAGTATTTT.

Only one count was recorded for this clone. V is TRBV5-4 and J is TRBJ2-5; no definite D call. The CDR3 sequence is 15 residues long. The germline gives CDR1 SGHNT, CDR2 YYREEE (reference sequence). V was trimmed by 0 bases and J by 0 bases, leaving 9 bases between them. The CDR3 region has the DNA TGTGCCAGCAGCTTGGCGCAGATAAACCAAGAGACCCAGTACTTC. Encoded protein: CASSLAQINQETQYF. Complete variable domain (other parts from reference TRBV5-4 and TRBJ2-5): ETGVTQSPTHLIKTRGQQVTLRCSSQSGHNTVSWYQQALGQGPQFIFQYYREEENGRGNFPPRFSGLQFPNYSSELNVNALELDDSALYLCASSLAQINQETQYFGPGTRLLVL.

This chain joins TRBV7-2 and TRBJ2-1; D ambiguous. Germline V CDR1 and CDR2: SGHTA, FQGNSA. This CDR3 has 16 amino acids. The V end was cut by 4 bases, the J end by 1 base, with 14 bases between. DNA for the CDR3: TGTGCCAGCAGCTCGAGCTGGGCTATATCCTACAATGAGCAGTTCTTC. Encoded protein: CASSSSWAISYNEQFF. The whole variable domain, remainder taken from reference TRBV7-2 and TRBJ2-1, is GAGVSQSPSNKVTEKGKDVELRCDPISGHTALYWYRQSLGQGLEFLIYFQGNSAPDKSGLPSDRFSAERTGGSVSTLTIQRTQQEDSAVYLCASSSSWAISYNEQFFGPGTRLTVL.

The chain couples TRBV19 to TRBJ2-2; TRBD1 aligns across 10 bases. Germline loops: CDR1 LNHDA, CDR2 SQIVND (reference sequence). The length of the CDR3 is 15 residues. Trimming at V came to 6 bases and at J to 2 bases, leaving 3 bases not matched to a gene. CDR3 in amino acids: CASRTGGQNTGELFF. The CDR3 DNA reads TGTGCCAGTAGGACAGGGGGCCAAAACACCGGGGAGCTGTTTTTT. The full variable domain, with the rest looked up from reference TRBV19 and TRBJ2-2, is DGGITQSPKYLFRKEGQNVTLSCEQNLNHDAMYWYRQDPGQGLRLIYYSQIVNDFQKGDIAEGYSVSREKKESFPLTVTSAQKNPTAFYLCASRTGGQNTGELFFGEGSRLTVL.

On this clone itself: Other DNA sequences in this specimen translate into the identical CDR3. The chain recombines TRBV6-5 with TRBJ1-5, with D unresolved. The germline V and J ends were trimmed by 0 bases and 4 bases, with 4 bases remaining between them. The CDR3 is made up of 13 amino acids. Germline CDR1 is MNHEY and CDR2 is SVGAGI. CDR3 amino acids: CASSYSQNQPQHF. In nucleotides, the CDR3 is TGTGCCAGCAGTTACTCGCAGAATCAGCCCCAGCATTTT.

V is TRBV5-1 and J is TRBJ2-5; D could derive from TRBD1 or TRBD2 (5 bases each). This CDR3 is 14 amino acids long. Per the germline V gene, CDR1 is SGHRS and CDR2 is YFSETQ. Trimming removed 2 bases from V and 3 bases from J, with 11 bases in between. DNA of the CDR3: TGCGCCAGCAGCTTTCGGGGCCAAAAAGAGACCCAGTACTTC. It is translated as CASSFRGQKETQYF.

This chain links TRBV5-4 with TRBJ2-7; no clear D. From germline, CDR1 is SGHNT and CDR2 YYREEE (reference sequence). CDR3 size: 13 residues. Deletions cut 1 base from V and 4 bases from J, with 9 bases between. DNA for the CDR3: TGTGCCAGCAGCTTGTATGTGGGATACGAGCAGTACTTC. Amino acids: CASSLYVGYEQYF.

This clone was seen a few times. The chain carries TRBV30 and TRBJ1-2; the D is unclear. V was cut by 0 bases and J by 4 bases, with 12 bases left in between. CDR3 size: 14 residues. Germline-derived CDR1 and CDR2 are GTSNPN and SVGIG (reference sequence). The CDR3 nucleotides read TGTGCCTGGAGTGTCAATGGTCTCCTCTATGGCTACACCTTC. It specifies CAWSVNGLLYGYTF. The variable domain in full, completed from reference TRBV30 and TRBJ1-2, reads SQTIHQWPATLVQPVGSPLSLECTVEGTSNPNLYWYRQAAGRGLQLLFYSVGIGQISSEVPQNLSASRPQDRQFILSSKKLLLSDSGFYLCAWSVNGLLYGYTFGSGTRLTVV.

This CDR3 reads CASSEDRTSYEQYF. CDR3 DNA sequence: TGTGCCAGCAGCGAAGACAGGACAAGCTACGAGCAGTACTTC. The rearrangement links TRBV9 to TRBJ2-7, with D possibly matching TRBD1 (6 bases). The CDR3 contains 14 residues. Germline assignment: CDR1 SGDLS and CDR2 YYNGEE. Trimming removed 3 bases from V and 3 bases from J, with 13 bases in between.

V gene TRBV4-1 combines with J gene TRBJ2-5, with TRBD2 matching 12 bases. Germline CDR1 MGHRA, CDR2 YSYEKL. The CDR3 has 17 residues. V dropped 0 bases and J dropped 0; count of bases not matched to a gene: 2. The CDR3 bases are TGCGCCAGCAGCCAAGATACTAGCGGGGGGTACCAAGAGACCCAGTACTTC. This translates into CASSQDTSGGYQETQYF.

The rearrangement uses TRBV9 and TRBJ1-2, with D possibly being TRBD1 (5 bases). This CDR3 contains 14 residues. V was trimmed by 0 bases and J by 7 bases, leaving 13 bases between them. The germline gives CDR1 SGDLS, CDR2 YYNGEE. The CDR3 reads CASSVEEMRGGYTF. The CDR3 DNA reads as TGTGCCAGCAGCGTAGAGGAGATGAGGGGTGGCTACACCTTC.

This rearrangement joins TRBV5-1 to TRBJ2-5; 8 positions agree with TRBD2. The germline CDR1 and CDR2 sequences are SGHRS and YFSETQ. The CDR3 is 15 residues long. V shed 2 bases and J 5 bases; nucleotides not matched to a gene: 8. This chain's CDR3 is CASSFSGAARETQYF. CDR3 DNA: TGCGCCAGCAGCTTTAGCGGGGCCGCGAGGGAGACCCAGTACTTC.

In this sample, this clone turned up once. The rearrangement uses TRBV18 and TRBJ1-1; D might be TRBD1 (6 bases). The CDR3 totals 13 residues. The V and J ends lost 3 bases and 3 bases respectively, with 8 bases between them. In germline, CDR1 is KGHSH, CDR2 LQKENI. CDR3 in amino acids: CASSPTGYTEAFF. The DNA of the CDR3 is TGTGCCAGCTCACCTACAGGGTACACTGAAGCTTTCTTT.

J is TRBJ2-2 and V is TRBV5-1, with 8 nucleotides matching TRBD1. Germline V lookup: CDR1 SGHRS, CDR2 YFSETQ. V shed 4 bases and J 1 base; nucleotides not matched to a gene: 12. CDR3 length: 18 amino acids. Here the CDR3 reads CASSPRTGTGLNTGELFF. The CDR3 region has the DNA TGCGCCAGCAGCCCACGAACCGGGACAGGCCTGAACACCGGGGAGCTGTTTTTT. The variable domain in full, with the rest retrieved from reference TRBV5-1 and TRBJ2-2, is KAGVTQTPRYLIKTRGQQVTLSCSPISGHRSVSWYQQTPGQGLQFLFEYFSETQRNKGNFPGRFSGRQFSNSRSEMNVSTLELGDSALYLCASSPRTGTGLNTGELFFGEGSRLTVL.

The chain joins TRBV2 to TRBJ2-2, with TRBD2 matching over 10 bases. CDR1 is SNHLY, CDR2 FYNNEI, per germline. The CDR3 covers 16 residues. J lost 0 bases, V lost 5 bases, and 3 bases had no gene match. The CDR3 here is CASSPSGGANTGELFF. The DNA for the CDR3 is TGTGCCAGCAGTCCCAGCGGGGGGGCGAACACCGGGGAGCTGTTTTTT.

The V gene is TRBV7-3, the J gene TRBJ2-3; TRBD2 agrees at 8 bases. Germline V gene lookup returns CDR1 SGHTA and CDR2 FQGTGA. CDR3 length equals 16 residues. With 2 bases clipped from V and 3 bases from J, the junction kept 7 bases outside the gene matches. DNA for the CDR3: TGTGCCAGCAGCTTAGGAGCCCGGGGGGGGACAGATACGCAGTATTTT. It codes for CASSLGARGGTDTQYF.

This rearrangement joins TRBV7-8 to TRBJ2-2; D may be TRBD1 (6 bases). This CDR3 region has 15 residues. V was cut by 3 bases and J by 7 bases, with 15 bases left in between. CDR1 SGHVS and CDR2 FQNEAQ come from the germline V gene. CDR3 sequence: CASSFPQQTGGELFF. CDR3 nucleotide sequence: TGTGCCAGCAGCTTCCCACAACAGACAGGCGGGGAGCTGTTTTTT.

V and J are TRBV11-2 and TRBJ2-1; TRBD2 agrees at 10 bases. V lost 0 bases and J lost 8; bases outside the gene matches: 7. CDR1 is SGHAT and CDR2 is FQNNGV in the germline V gene. The CDR3 contains 16 residues. CDR3 in amino acids: CASSLESGGAIDEQFF. DNA for the CDR3: TGTGCCAGCAGCTTAGAAAGCGGGGGGGCCATAGATGAGCAGTTCTTC.

This chain joins TRBV6-6 and TRBJ2-2; no definite D call. The germline gives CDR1 MNHNY, CDR2 SVGAGI (reference sequence). The CDR3 consists of 14 residues. V was clipped by 8 bases and J by 0 bases, with 10 bases between them. In nucleotides, the CDR3 is TGTGCCAGCTACCCGCGTACGAACACCGGGGAGCTGTTTTTT. As protein: CASYPRTNTGELFF.

The V and J genes are TRBV2 and TRBJ1-1; D possibly corresponds to TRBD1 (6 bases). The CDR3 is 11 amino acids. Trimming left V 7 bases short and J 6 bases short, with 9 bases between. Germline values: CDR1 SNHLY, CDR2 FYNNEI. DNA for the CDR3: TGTGCCAGCAACTACAGGGCTGAAGCTTTCTTT. Translation: CASNYRAEAFF.

This chain links TRBV6-4 with TRBJ1-5; D unresolved. V was shortened by 4 bases and J by 6 bases, with 10 bases between the two germline ends. Looked up from germline, CDR1 is MRHNA and CDR2 is SNTAGT. This CDR3 has 13 amino acids. CDR3 sequence: CASSGRSGQPQHF. DNA of the CDR3: TGTGCCAGCAGTGGTCGGTCGGGTCAGCCCCAGCATTTT.

This chain connects TRBV29-1 to TRBJ1-2, with TRBD1 as a possible D gene (6 bases). The CDR3 is 17 amino acids. V lost 0 bases to trimming and J lost 0 bases, with 17 bases between them. From germline, CDR1 is SQVTM and CDR2 ANQGSEA. The CDR3 sequence is CSVEDPRLGQSNYGYTF. The CDR3 nucleotides are TGCAGCGTTGAAGATCCACGTTTAGGACAGTCTAACTATGGCTACACCTTC.

This clone was seen more than once but under ten times. The chain recombines TRBV4-1 with TRBJ1-4, with D unresolved. Germline CDR1 reads MGHRA; CDR2 reads YSYEKL. This CDR3 region has 13 residues. Trimming removed 0 bases at V and 10 bases at J, with 9 bases between. CDR3 protein: CASSQDREGKLFF. Written as DNA, the CDR3 is TGCGCCAGCAGCCAAGATCGGGAGGGAAAACTGTTTTTT.

V is TRBV10-1 and J is TRBJ1-1, with D possibly TRBD1 on 5 matching bases. The germline V gene encodes CDR1 WNHNN and CDR2 SYGVQD (reference sequence). With 3 bases removed from V and 1 base from J, the gap between germline ends came to 12 bases. The CDR3 is made up of 15 amino acids. CDR3 residues: CASSETGDSNTEAFF. The DNA of the CDR3 is TGCGCCAGCAGTGAAACGGGGGATTCGAACACTGAAGCTTTCTTT.